This T cell receptor beta chain appears in the sequencing data of a study of cytomegalovirus exposure and HLA in healthy donors. Study findings and constraints: Many donors carried some public TCRs, although rarity characterized most TCR sequences. In an earlier analysis, in approximately 570 donors, most V segments appeared productive either ~87% or ~30% of the time. High specificity and sensitivity for cytomegalovirus status were reported for the classifier. A link between a missense DCLRE1C variant and TCR beta V- and J-gene trimming emerged from a later analysis.

Primers for the PCR totalled 60 Vbeta and 13 Jbeta. TCRdb keeps only in-frame clones here, not all; method: immunoSEQ multiplex PCR. Altogether some 190,000 clones are present, approximately 80% being singletons, with the ten largest covering 3.4%. V lost 4 bases and J 0 bases, leaving 7 bases between the germline ends. The CDR3 runs to 15 residues. CDR1 and CDR2 (germline): MNHEY, SMNVEV (reference sequence). A remark on this clone: Antigen: not known.

The chain combines TRBV27 with TRBJ2-6; no clear D gene. The sequence was obtained from a man aged 35-49 years in good health and CMV-seropositive. Sequenced sample: PBMCs. The CDR3 DNA follows: TGTGCCAGCAGTTCTACCCTCTCTGGGGCCAACGTCCTGACTTTC. This encodes CASSSTLSGANVLTF.